This T cell receptor beta chain was profiled in a study of cytomegalovirus exposure and HLA in healthy donors. General study results and limits: Roughly even sequencing depth across donors was the assumption behind the presence/absence analyses.

As concerns this clone: Its specificity is unknown.

V lost 5 bases, J lost 1 base, and 8 bases lay in between. The CDR3 is made up of 13 amino acids. Germline V gene lookup returns CDR1 SGHTA and CDR2 FQGNSA. PCR involved 60 Vbeta and 13 Jbeta primers. Profiling relied on immunoSEQ multiplex PCR, and the TCRdb table lists in-frame clones only, not all of them. The sample shows roughly 150,000 clones, roughly four fifths of them seen only once. This TCR came from a woman between 18 and 30 years old in good health and CMV-seronegative. What was sequenced was PBMCs. V gene TRBV7-2 combines with J gene TRBJ1-2; D not resolved. The CDR3 sequence is CASSVQINYGYTF. The CDR3 coding sequence is TGTGCCAGCAGCGTACAGATTAACTATGGCTACACCTTC.